Listed below are T cell receptor beta chains from one sample, sequenced in a study of cytomegalovirus exposure and HLA in healthy donors. The table came from immunoSEQ multiplex PCR; TCRdb's copy has only in-frame clones and leaves some out. The sample records fewer than 200,000 clones, roughly 76% being singletons. Sequencing input: PBMCs. The source is a woman aged 50 to 60 in good health and CMV-seronegative. CDR3s include the opening cysteine and the closing phenylalanine or tryptophan. The D gene is left open where the match is weak. Size is stated for part of the rows, as once, few or many counts, or as a class when the clone is expanded.

v_call: TRBV7-2
clone_size: .
d_call: .
j_call: TRBJ1-5
cdr3_aa: CASSRGGSTSNQPQHF
cdr3_nt: TGTGCCAGCAGCCGGGGGGGATCCACCTCCAATCAGCCCCAGCATTTT

v_call: TRBV6-5
clone_size: .
d_call: .
j_call: TRBJ1-5
cdr3_aa: CASSRAGNQPQHF
cdr3_nt: TGTGCCAGCAGCCGGGCGGGGAATCAGCCCCAGCATTTT

v_call: TRBV7-2
clone_size: once
d_call: .
j_call: TRBJ2-1
cdr3_aa: CASSLGLTYNEQFF
cdr3_nt: TGTGCCAGCAGCTTGGGACTTACCTACAATGAGCAGTTCTTC

v_call: TRBV7-2
clone_size: .
d_call: TRBD2
j_call: TRBJ2-1
cdr3_aa: CASSLVSGIIYNEQFF
cdr3_nt: TGTGCCAGCAGCTTAGTTAGCGGGATAATCTACAATGAGCAGTTCTTC

v_call: TRBV9
clone_size: .
d_call: .
j_call: TRBJ2-3
cdr3_aa: CASSGSVTDTQYF
cdr3_nt: TGTGCCAGCAGCGGCTCAGTAACAGATACGCAGTATTTT

v_call: TRBV5-4
clone_size: .
d_call: .
j_call: TRBJ2-5
cdr3_aa: CASSLEGRQETQYF
cdr3_nt: TGTGCCAGCAGCTTGGAGGGGAGGCAAGAGACCCAGTACTTC

v_call: TRBV7-2
clone_size: .
d_call: .
j_call: TRBJ2-6
cdr3_aa: CASSATGSGYGANVLTF
cdr3_nt: TGTGCCAGCAGCGCTACAGGGTCCGGTTATGGGGCCAACGTCCTGACTTTC

v_call: TRBV19
clone_size: .
d_call: TRBD1
j_call: TRBJ2-6
cdr3_aa: CASIETPGTGASGANVLTF
cdr3_nt: TGTGCCAGTATCGAAACCCCCGGGACAGGGGCTTCTGGGGCCAACGTCCTGACTTTC

v_call: TRBV19
clone_size: once
d_call: .
j_call: TRBJ1-5
cdr3_aa: CASIGTGRGRYQPQHF
cdr3_nt: TGTGCCAGTATAGGTACAGGCCGAGGACGTTATCAGCCCCAGCATTTT

v_call: TRBV7-8
clone_size: .
d_call: .
j_call: TRBJ1-4
cdr3_aa: CASSFGSEKLFF
cdr3_nt: TGTGCCAGCAGCTTTGGGAGTGAAAAACTGTTTTTT

v_call: TRBV11-2
clone_size: few
d_call: .
j_call: TRBJ1-1
cdr3_aa: CASSPRGRGYTEAFF
cdr3_nt: TGTGCCAGCAGCCCCCGGGGCAGGGGATATACTGAAGCTTTCTTT

v_call: TRBV6-1
clone_size: once
d_call: .
j_call: TRBJ1-2
cdr3_aa: CASSNAVTANYGYTF
cdr3_nt: TGTGCCAGCAGTAACGCGGTGACAGCTAACTATGGCTACACCTTC

v_call: TRBV19
clone_size: once
d_call: .
j_call: TRBJ1-2
cdr3_aa: CASSITGRRVLF
cdr3_nt: TGTGCCAGTAGTATAACTGGTCGCCGGGTCCTCTTC

v_call: TRBV7-2
clone_size: .
d_call: .
j_call: TRBJ1-4
cdr3_aa: CASSFRVNEKLFF
cdr3_nt: TGTGCCAGCAGCTTCAGGGTTAATGAAAAACTGTTTTTT

v_call: TRBV5-1
clone_size: .
d_call: .
j_call: TRBJ2-7
cdr3_aa: CASSSAGSNEQYF
cdr3_nt: TGCGCCAGCAGTTCTGCAGGGTCAAACGAGCAGTACTTC

v_call: TRBV2
clone_size: .
d_call: TRBD1
j_call: TRBJ2-1
cdr3_aa: CASTKETGGYYNEQFF
cdr3_nt: TGTGCCAGCACTAAAGAGACAGGGGGGTACTACAATGAGCAGTTCTTC

v_call: TRBV30
clone_size: once
d_call: TRBD1
j_call: TRBJ2-5
cdr3_aa: CAWSPSGRGPQYF
cdr3_nt: TGTGCCTGGAGCCCTTCTGGCAGGGGGCCGCAGTACTTC